This T cell receptor beta chain derives from a study of T cells in Graves' hyperthyroidism and ophthalmopathy. This clonotype was seen a handful of times. The CDR3 sequence is 16 residues long. The V and J ends lost 4 bases and 0 bases respectively, with 13 bases between them. Per the germline V gene, CDR1 is LGHDT and CDR2 is YNNKEL (reference sequence). RNA transcripts were the template for amplifying TCR beta CDR3 regions. The TCR CDR3 first-round RT-PCR relied on the HTBI primer set. MiXCR was run by TCRdb on the multiplex PCR reads, yielding one entry per CDR3 protein. The sample contains around 500,000 distinct CDR3 sequences, 13% to 15% of which appear only once. No ophthalmopathy progression within 18 months constituted stable Graves' hyperthyroidism.

The clonotype was recovered from a woman aged 18-35 years with Graves' hyperthyroidism. Sequencing was performed on blood. The chain recombines TRBV3-1 with TRBJ1-3, with a possible D match to TRBD1 (6 bases). CDR3 region: CASSRAGGLSGNTIYF. The CDR3, as DNA: TGTGCCAGCAGCCGAGCCGGGGGGCTCTCTGGAAACACCATATATTTT. Using reference TRBV3-1 and TRBJ1-3 for the parts outside the CDR3, the full variable domain is DTAVSQTPKYLVTQMGNDKSIKCEQNLGHDTMYWYKQDSKKFLKIMFSYNNKELIINETVPNRFSPKSPDKAHLNLHINSLELGDSAVYFCASSRAGGLSGNTIYFGEGSWLTVV.